The table lists the clone carrying this T cell receptor beta chain with a few counts. Its antigen is undetermined. Method: immunoSEQ multiplex PCR; TCRdb's copy keeps in-frame clones and lacks some. The table records about 45,000 clones, roughly 63% of them present only once. The record originates from a study of radiotherapy plus CTLA-4 blockade in lung cancer. Overall study results and limits: Expansion of tumor-derived TCR clones was observed in blood after radiotherapy plus ipilimumab. With interferon-beta, early dynamics of blood T cell clones were reported to best predict response.

Chemo-refractory metastatic non-small-cell lung cancer patients received focal radiation with ipilimumab CTLA-4 blockade. The source material was peripheral blood, sampled from a patient treated with radiotherapy plus ipilimumab. The clonotype comes from a human donor with non-small cell lung cancer who had a partial response to radiotherapy plus ipilimumab.

The CDR3 loop is CASSGGHLQETQYF. The CDR3 DNA is TGTGCCAGCAGTGGGGGACATTTACAAGAGACCCAGTACTTC. This chain uses TRBV6-1 with TRBJ2-5, with D possibly TRBD1 on 6 matching bases. Looked up from germline, CDR1 is MNHNS and CDR2 is SASEGT. V lost 4 bases to trimming and J lost 2 bases, with 11 bases between them. This CDR3 comprises 14 residues.